The subject of this entry is one TCR beta chain. Its cognate antigen is unknown. Other DNA sequences within the sample encode an identical CDR3. The data derive from a study of shared clonotypes between healthy human individuals. Overall study findings and caveats: Rarefaction curves obtained for sorted subsets showed sequencing incomplete despite large depth. It was observed that approximately 5% of naive CD4 clonotypes were shared across a handful of donors.

The CDR3 contains 12 residues. V gave up 4 bases and J gave up 5 bases, with 8 bases separating them. In germline, CDR1 is ENHRY, CDR2 SYGVKD. Sequencing was performed with immunoSEQ multiplex PCR; in TCRdb, only in-frame clones are kept and a portion is missing. Here the sample spans around 2.1 million clones, around 95% being singletons. The V call is TRBV10-3, the J call TRBJ1-2; a weak D match, TRBD1 (5 bases). Sequencing input: naive CD4+ T cells sorted from blood. Subset: CD45RA+ positively selected. This clonotype originated in a man between 18 and 35 years old in good health. CDR3 region: CAISGQGYGYTF. The CDR3, as DNA: TGTGCCATCAGTGGTCAGGGTTATGGCTACACCTTC.